This T cell receptor (beta chain) was sequenced for a study of cytomegalovirus exposure and HLA in healthy donors. Broader study findings: It emerged from a later analysis that several of the most significant clusters appeared to be linked to common viral pathogens. Accurate predictions that matched the HLA-A and HLA-B alleles of most subjects were reportedly made from TCR beta sequences. Accounts indicate the classifier identified cytomegalovirus status with strong specificity and sensitivity.

Use of 60 Vbeta and 13 Jbeta primers characterized the PCR. The protocol was immunoSEQ multiplex PCR, while the TCRdb copy is restricted to in-frame clones and leaves out a portion. The sample shows about 190,000 clones, over 70% of them seen only once. Per germline, CDR1 SQVTM and CDR2 ANQGSEA. This CDR3 is 16 amino acids long. Trimming took 0 bases from V and 0 from J, leaving 13 bases between them. In its sample, this clone was seen once. Its antigen is still unknown. The sequence came from a woman under 30 in good health and CMV-seropositive. The V and J genes are TRBV29-1 and TRBJ2-3; D possibly corresponds to TRBD2 (6 bases). The source material was PBMCs. This chain's CDR3 is CSVEDSRGLSTDTQYF. The CDR3 DNA reads TGCAGCGTTGAAGACAGCCGGGGGTTGAGCACAGATACGCAGTATTTT.